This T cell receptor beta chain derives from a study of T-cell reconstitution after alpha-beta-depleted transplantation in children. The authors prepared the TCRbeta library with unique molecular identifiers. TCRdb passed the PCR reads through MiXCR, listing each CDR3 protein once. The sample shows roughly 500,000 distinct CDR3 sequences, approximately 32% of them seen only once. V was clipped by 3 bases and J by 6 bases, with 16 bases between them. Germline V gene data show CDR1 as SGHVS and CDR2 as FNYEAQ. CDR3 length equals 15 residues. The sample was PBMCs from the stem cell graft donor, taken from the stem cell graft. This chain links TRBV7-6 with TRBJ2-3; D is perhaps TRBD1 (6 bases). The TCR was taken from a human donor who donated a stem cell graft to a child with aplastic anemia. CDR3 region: CASSFRPGDKDTQYF. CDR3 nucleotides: TGTGCCAGCAGCTTCAGGCCAGGGGATAAGGATACGCAGTATTTT.